This T cell receptor beta chain is drawn from a study of blood T cell repertoires in COVID-19. Turning to the study itself: Acute and convalescent COVID-19 specimens originated in the United States, Italy and Spain.

The study assigned cohorts using participant-reported clinical history. Two negative PCRs, clearance, or symptom resolution were required of recovered Cohort 3 donors. The method was immunoSEQ multiplex PCR; TCRdb's version includes in-frame clones alone and lacks a portion of them. Counted here are approximately 320,000 clones, about 92% occurring once; the ten biggest clones make up approximately 2.5%. This TCR was sampled from a man aged 55 to 70 who had recovered from COVID-19. Sequencing was carried out using PBMCs or T cells enriched from blood (not recorded which).

CDR3 residues: CASKRGRMDEKLFF. DNA for the CDR3: TGTGCCAGCAAGCGGGGCCGGATGGATGAAAAACTGTTTTTT. This sequence joins TRBV2 and TRBJ1-4, with D perhaps matching TRBD1 (5 bases). Germline CDR1 SNHLY, CDR2 FYNNEI. The ends were cut back, 7 bases at V and 6 bases at J, with 15 bases in the middle. There are 14 residues in the CDR3.